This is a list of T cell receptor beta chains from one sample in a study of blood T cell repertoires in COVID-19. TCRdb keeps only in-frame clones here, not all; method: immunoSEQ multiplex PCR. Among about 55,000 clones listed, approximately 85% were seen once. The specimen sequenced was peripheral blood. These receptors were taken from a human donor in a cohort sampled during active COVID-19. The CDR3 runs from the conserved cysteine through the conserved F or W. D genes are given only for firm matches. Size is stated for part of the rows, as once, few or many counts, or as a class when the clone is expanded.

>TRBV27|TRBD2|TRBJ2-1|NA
TGTGCCAGCAGTTTATTATTAGCGGGAGGGCAGAATGAGCAGTTCTTC
CASSLLLAGGQNEQFF
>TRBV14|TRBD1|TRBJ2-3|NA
TGTGCCAGCAGCCGACGGACAGGAGCTACAGATACGCAGTATTTT
CASSRRTGATDTQYF
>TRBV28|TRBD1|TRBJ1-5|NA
TGTGCCGGACAGGGCTTTAGCAATCAGCCCCAGCATTTT
CAGQGFSNQPQHF
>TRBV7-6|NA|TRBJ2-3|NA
TGTGCCAGCAGCTTATTGGGGAGGACTAGCACAGATACGCAGTATTTT
CASSLLGRTSTDTQYF
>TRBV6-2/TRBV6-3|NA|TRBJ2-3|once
TGTGCCAGCAGTCTCTGGGGGGGCACAGATACGCAGTATTTT
CASSLWGGTDTQYF
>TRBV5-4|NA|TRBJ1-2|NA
TGTGCCAGCAGCTTGGGCGGGGGCCCTAACTATGGCTACACCTTC
CASSLGGGPNYGYTF
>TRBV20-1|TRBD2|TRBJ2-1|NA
TGCAGTGCTAGTGATCTAGCGGGAGCTTCGTACAATGAGCAGTTCTTC
CSASDLAGASYNEQFF
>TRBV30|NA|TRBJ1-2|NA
TGTGCCTGGAGTAGGGAGGGTGACTATGGCTACACCTTC
CAWSREGDYGYTF
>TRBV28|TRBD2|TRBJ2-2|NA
TGTGCCACCTTAGCGGGTAACACCGGGGAGCTGTTTTTT
CATLAGNTGELFF
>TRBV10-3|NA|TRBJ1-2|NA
TGTGCCATACTACCCTCACACTCCGCTGGCTACACCTTC
CAILPSHSAGYTF
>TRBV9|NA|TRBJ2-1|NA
TGTGCCAGCAGCGTAGTCCTAGATGGTGAGCAGTTCTTC
CASSVVLDGEQFF
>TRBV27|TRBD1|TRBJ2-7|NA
TGTGCCAGCATCCCGGACAGGGGGCGTCGATACGAGCAGTACTTC
CASIPDRGRRYEQYF
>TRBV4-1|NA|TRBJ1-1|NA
TGCGCCAGCAGCCGAGGACAGCCCGACATGAACACTGAAGCTTTCTTT
CASSRGQPDMNTEAFF
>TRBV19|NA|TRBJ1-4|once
TGTGCCAGTAGTATCAGTCAGGTTGATGAAAAACTGTTTTTT
CASSISQVDEKLFF
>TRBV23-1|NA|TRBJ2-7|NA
TGCGCCAGCAGTTACACCGACTACGAGCAGTACTTC
CASSYTDYEQYF
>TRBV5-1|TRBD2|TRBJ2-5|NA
TGCGCCATCCCCCACGGGGGGGAGATCCAAGAGACCCAGTACTTC
CAIPHGGEIQETQYF
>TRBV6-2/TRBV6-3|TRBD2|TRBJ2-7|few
TGTGCCAGCAGTTACGACGCGGGAGGATCCTACGAGCAGTACTTC
CASSYDAGGSYEQYF
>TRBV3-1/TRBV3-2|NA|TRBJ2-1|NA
TGTGCCAGCAGCCAAGATGTAGGGAGAACCTACAATGAGCAGTTCTTC
CASSQDVGRTYNEQFF
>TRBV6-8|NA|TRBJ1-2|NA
TGTGCCAGCAGTTACTCAGCGAGGGGGGGGGCGTTGGGCTACACCTTC
CASSYSARGGALGYTF
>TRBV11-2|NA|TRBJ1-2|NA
TGTGCCAGCAGCTTGACAGAGAACTATGGCTACACCTTC
CASSLTENYGYTF